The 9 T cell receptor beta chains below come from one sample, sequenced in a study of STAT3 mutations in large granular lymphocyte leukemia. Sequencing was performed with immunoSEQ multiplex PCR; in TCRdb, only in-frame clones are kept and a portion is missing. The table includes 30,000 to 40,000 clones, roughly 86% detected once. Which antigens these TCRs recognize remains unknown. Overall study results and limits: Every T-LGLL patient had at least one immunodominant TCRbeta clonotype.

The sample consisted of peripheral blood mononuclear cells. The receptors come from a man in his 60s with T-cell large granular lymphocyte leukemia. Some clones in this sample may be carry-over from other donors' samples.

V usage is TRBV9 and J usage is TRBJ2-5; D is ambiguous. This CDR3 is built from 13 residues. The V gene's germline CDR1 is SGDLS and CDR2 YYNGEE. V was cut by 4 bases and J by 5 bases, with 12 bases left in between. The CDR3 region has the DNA TGTGCCAGCAGCCCAGACCCCGTCGAGACCCAGTACTTC. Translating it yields CASSPDPVETQYF.

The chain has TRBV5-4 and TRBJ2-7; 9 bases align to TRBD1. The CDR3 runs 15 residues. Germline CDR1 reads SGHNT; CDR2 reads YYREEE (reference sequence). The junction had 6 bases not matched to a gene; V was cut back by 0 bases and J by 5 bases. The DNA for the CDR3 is TGTGCCAGCAGCTTGGCTGGGGGACAGGGCAACGAGCAGTACTTC. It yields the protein CASSLAGGQGNEQYF.

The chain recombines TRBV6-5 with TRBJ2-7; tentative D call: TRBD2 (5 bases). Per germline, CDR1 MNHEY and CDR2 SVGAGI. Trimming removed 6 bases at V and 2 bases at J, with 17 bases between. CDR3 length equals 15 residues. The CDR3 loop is CASSLSHDGTYEQYF. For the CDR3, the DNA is TGTGCCAGCAGCCTATCGCACGACGGGACCTACGAGCAGTACTTC.

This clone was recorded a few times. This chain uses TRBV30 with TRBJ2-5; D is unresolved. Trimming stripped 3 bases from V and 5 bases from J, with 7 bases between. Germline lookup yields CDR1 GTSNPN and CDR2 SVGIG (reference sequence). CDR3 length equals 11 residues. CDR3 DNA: TGTGCCTGGAGGAATGGGGAGACCCAGTACTTC. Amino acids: CAWRNGETQYF.

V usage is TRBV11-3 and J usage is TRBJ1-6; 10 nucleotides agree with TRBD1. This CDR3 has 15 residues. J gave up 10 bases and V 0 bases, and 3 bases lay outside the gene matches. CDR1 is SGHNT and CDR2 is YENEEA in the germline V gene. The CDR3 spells CASSLDGQGDSPLHF. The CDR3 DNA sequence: TGTGCCAGCAGCTTAGATGGACAGGGGGACTCACCCCTCCACTTT.

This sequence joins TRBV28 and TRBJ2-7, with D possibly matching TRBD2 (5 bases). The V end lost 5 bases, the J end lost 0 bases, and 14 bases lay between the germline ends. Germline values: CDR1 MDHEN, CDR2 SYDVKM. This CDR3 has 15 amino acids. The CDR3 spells CASSKTGYNSYEQYF. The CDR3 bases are TGTGCCAGCAGTAAGACGGGGTACAACTCCTACGAGCAGTACTTC.

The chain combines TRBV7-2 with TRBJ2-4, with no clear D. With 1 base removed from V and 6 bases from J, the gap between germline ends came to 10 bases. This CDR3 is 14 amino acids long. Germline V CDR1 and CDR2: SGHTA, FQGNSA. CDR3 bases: TGTGCCAGCAGCTTAGGAGGCGCCGGAAACATTCAGTACTTC. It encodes CASSLGGAGNIQYF.

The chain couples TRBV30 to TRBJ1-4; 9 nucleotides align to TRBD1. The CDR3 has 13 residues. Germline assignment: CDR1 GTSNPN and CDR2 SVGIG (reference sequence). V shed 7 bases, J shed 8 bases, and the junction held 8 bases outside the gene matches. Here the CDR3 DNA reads TGTGCCTTCCACAGGGGGCAAAGGGAAAAACTGTTTTTT. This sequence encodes CAFHRGQREKLFF. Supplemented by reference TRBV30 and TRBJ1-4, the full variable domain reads SQTIHQWPATLVQPVGSPLSLECTVEGTSNPNLYWYRQAAGRGLQLLFYSVGIGQISSEVPQNLSASRPQDRQFILSSKKLLLSDSGFYLCAFHRGQREKLFFGSGTQLSVL.

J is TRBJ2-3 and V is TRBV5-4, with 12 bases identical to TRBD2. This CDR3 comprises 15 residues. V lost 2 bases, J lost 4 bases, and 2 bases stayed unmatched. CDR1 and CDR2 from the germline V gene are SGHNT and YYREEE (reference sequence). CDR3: CASSLLAGGPDTQYF. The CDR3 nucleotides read TGTGCCAGCAGCTTACTAGCGGGAGGCCCAGATACGCAGTATTTT. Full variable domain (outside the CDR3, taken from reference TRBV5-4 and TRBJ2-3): ETGVTQSPTHLIKTRGQQVTLRCSSQSGHNTVSWYQQALGQGPQFIFQYYREEENGRGNFPPRFSGLQFPNYSSELNVNALELDDSALYLCASSLLAGGPDTQYFGPGTRLTVL.